This T cell receptor beta chain derives from a study of OX40 agonist ivuxolimab in advanced cancers. Overall study results and limits: Patients who responded partially at 0.1-3.0 mg/kg showed clonal expansion ranking among the lowest.

The CDR3 extends over 16 amino acids. Germline V gives CDR1 SGHTA, CDR2 FQGNSA. V shed 0 bases and J 2 bases; nucleotides not matched to a gene: 6. TCRdb's table, derived via immunoSEQ multiplex PCR, lists solely in-frame clones and lacks some. The top ten clones hold 1% to 1.5% of a sample with 48,000 or so clones, about 83% of them seen once. On this clone: The target antigen is unknown.

This chain uses TRBV7-2 with TRBJ2-5; the match to TRBD1 covers 7 bases. The clonotype was recovered from an adult with an advanced solid tumor such as melanoma, head and neck, liver or kidney cancer. This specimen consisted of CD4+ or CD8+ T cells sorted from blood, obtained in a trial of the OX40 agonist ivuxolimab. For the CDR3, the DNA is TGTGCCAGCAGCTTAGCGGGGGACAGACCTCAAGAGACCCAGTACTTC. Its protein product is CASSLAGDRPQETQYF.